The 4 T cell receptor beta chains below were found in one sample sequenced in a study of blood T cell repertoires in COVID-19. Measured with immunoSEQ multiplex PCR; TCRdb has only the in-frame clones, and not every one. This repertoire shows about 210,000 clones, over 60% found once; its top ten account for about 7.2%. The material sequenced was peripheral blood. These receptors were collected from a woman aged 70-85 years with acute or convalescent COVID-19.

This clone was observed a handful of times. The chain couples TRBV5-6 to TRBJ2-3; D uncertain. V gave up 1 base and J gave up 0 bases, with 12 bases separating them. Germline values: CDR1 SGHDT, CDR2 YYEEEE. The CDR3 sequence is 16 residues long. The CDR3 nucleotides are TGTGCCAGCAGCTTGTCGTTACAGTCTAGCACAGATACGCAGTATTTT. Translated, it gives CASSLSLQSSTDTQYF.

This chain uses TRBV5-1 with TRBJ2-3; weak D call: TRBD2 (6 bases). V lost 4 bases to trimming and J lost 4 bases, with 13 bases between them. Germline CDR1 and CDR2: SGHRS and YFSETQ. The CDR3 spans 14 residues. The CDR3 region is CASSPAGFADTQYF. The CDR3 DNA follows: TGCGCCAGCAGCCCTGCGGGGTTCGCAGATACGCAGTATTTT.

The genes are TRBV30 and TRBJ1-1; TRBD1 might be the D (5 bases). This CDR3 has 12 amino acids. The germline V gene encodes CDR1 GTSNPN and CDR2 SVGIG (reference sequence). V was trimmed by 4 bases and J by 3 bases, leaving 9 bases between them. CDR3 nucleotide sequence: TGTGCCTGGACCGGGGGTTACACTGAAGCTTTCTTT. Protein product: CAWTGGYTEAFF.

V and J are TRBV14 and TRBJ1-6, with 7 bases that match TRBD1. V was pared by 6 bases and J by 9 bases, with 14 bases of the junction left unmatched. The CDR3 runs to 16 residues. CDR1 and CDR2 (germline): SGHDN, FVKESK. The DNA for the CDR3 is TGTGCCAGCAGTCTACTAGGAGGGGGCGCGGTTTCACCCCTCCACTTT. This sequence encodes CASSLLGGGAVSPLHF.